Detailed here is one TCR beta chain. Sequenced by immunoSEQ multiplex PCR; TCRdb stores in-frame clones only, minus some. The table includes about 92,000 clones, around 67% detected once. The data derive from a study of blood T cell repertoires in COVID-19. Study-level background: PBMCs, B-cell-depleted T cells, or T cells provided the cDNA or gDNA that made up the material.

The CDR3 consists of 13 residues. The V gene lost 1 base and the J gene lost 4 bases, with 6 bases spanning the gap. The germline CDR1 and CDR2 sequences are KGHDR and SFDVKD. The sequence came from a woman between 55 and 75 years old in a cohort sampled during active or convalescent COVID-19. The sample taken for sequencing was peripheral blood. This chain joins TRBV24-1 and TRBJ1-1; D uncertain. CDR3: CATSDLRGTEAFF. The CDR3 coding sequence is TGTGCCACCAGTGATTTACGGGGCACTGAAGCTTTCTTT.